What follows are 10 T cell receptor beta chains derived from one specimen sequenced in a study of regulatory T cells in long-lasting Graves disease. Time point meaning: persistent/refractory GD, antithyroid drugs over 5 years with positive TRAb. PBMC-derived RNA was used for the TCR library. Arm-PCR of CDR3 regions with iRepertoire HTBI primers generated TCR beta libraries. TCRdb ran MiXCR on the multiplex PCR reads and lists one entry per CDR3 protein. The table shows 400,000 to 500,000 distinct CDR3 sequences, with approximately 22% occurring only once. Sample: peripheral blood mononuclear cells (PBMCs), taken when the disease was refractory, from a patient treated with antithyroid drugs. The origin of the receptors is a female donor with Graves disease.

This clonotype was observed a handful of times. J is TRBJ2-4 and V is TRBV12-3 or TRBV12-4, with 9 bases that match TRBD1. CDR3 size: 15 residues. The trim removed 3 bases at V and 8 bases at J, leaving 8 bases unmatched. CDR3 residues: CASSLDRGSRDIQYF. The CDR3 nucleotides read TGTGCCAGCAGTTTGGACAGGGGTTCCCGAGACATTCAGTACTTC.

This clonotype turned up a few times. V gene TRBV24-1 combines with J gene TRBJ2-2; TRBD2 matches at 9 bases. CDR1 is KGHDR, CDR2 SFDVKD, per germline. The CDR3 sequence is 15 residues long. Trimming cost V 5 bases and J 6 bases; bases outside gene matches: 6. The DNA for the CDR3 is TGTGCCACCAGTGGGATTAGCGGGAGTGCCGGGGAGCTGTTTTTT. This sequence encodes CATSGISGSAGELFF.

The chain joins TRBV6-1 to TRBJ2-7; D perhaps matches TRBD2 (6 bases). V lost 6 bases and J lost 2, with 14 bases in between. CDR1 is MNHNS and CDR2 is SASEGT in the germline V gene. This CDR3 region has 14 residues. The CDR3 DNA is TGTGCCAGCAGGGGGACGGGAGTCACCTACGAGCAGTACTTC. Translating gives CASRGTGVTYEQYF.

This clonotype appeared many times. Here the CDR3 DNA reads TGTGCCAGCAGTTACAGGGGGGCGGAAGCTTTCTTT. Translated, it gives CASSYRGAEAFF. The rearrangement uses TRBV28 and TRBJ1-1, with 8 positions matching TRBD1. CDR3 length: 12 residues. J was trimmed by 8 bases and V by 4 bases; bases with no gene match: 3. The germline gives CDR1 MDHEN, CDR2 SYDVKM.

This clonotype has only a few counts. V is TRBV6-1 and J is TRBJ2-7, with D possibly being TRBD2 (5 bases). V lost 1 base to trimming and J lost 7 bases, with 11 bases between them. Germline V gene lookup returns CDR1 MNHNS and CDR2 SASEGT. The CDR3 runs to 13 residues. The CDR3 coding sequence is TGTGCCAGCAGTGAAGGTGAAAGACTAGAGCAGTACTTC. Residues: CASSEGERLEQYF.

This clonotype was detected once. V usage is TRBV12-5 and J usage is TRBJ2-1; possible D gene TRBD2, 5 bases. Germline V gene data show CDR1 as LGHNT and CDR2 as FRNRAP. V was trimmed by 4 bases and J by 0 bases, leaving 7 bases between them. This CDR3 contains 14 residues. Here the CDR3 reads CASGSGSSYNEQFF. For the CDR3, the DNA is TGTGCTAGTGGTTCTGGGAGCTCCTACAATGAGCAGTTCTTC.

Turning to this clonotype: Given a much more abundant clone one base away, this may be a read error. This chain uses TRBV6-9 with TRBJ1-1; 8 bases line up with TRBD1. Germline V gene sequence: CDR1 MNHGY, CDR2 SVAAGI. The CDR3 runs 16 residues. In DNA form, the CDR3 reads TGTGTCAGCAGTTACTCTGGGACAGGACCAGACACTGAAGCTTTCTTT. Its translation: CVSSYSGTGPDTEAFF.

This clonotype was detected only a few times. V is TRBV12-3 or TRBV12-4 and J is TRBJ2-2; 8 nucleotides agree with TRBD1. Losses at the gene ends were 4 bases for V and 3 bases for J; bases not matched to a gene: 1. The CDR3 spans 14 residues. The DNA of the CDR3 is TGTGCCAGCAGTTCGACAGGGGACACCGGGGAGCTGTTTTTT. This encodes CASSSTGDTGELFF.

With respect to this clonotype: The junction shows a germline mismatch at one end, possibly a read error. The chain joins TRBV2 to TRBJ2-1; TRBD2 matches 9 bases. This CDR3 has 15 residues. Looked up from germline, CDR1 is SNHLY and CDR2 is FYNNEI. The CDR3 DNA follows: TGTGCCAGCAGGGAGGGACTAGCAGTAGCAAATGAGCAGTCCTTC. Translating it yields CASREGLAVANEQSF.

The chain recombines TRBV24-1 with TRBJ2-2, with a possible D match to TRBD2 (5 bases). Germline lookup yields CDR1 KGHDR and CDR2 SFDVKD. The CDR3 spans 13 residues. Trimming removed 5 bases from V and 7 bases from J, with 10 bases in between. The CDR3 nucleotides are TGTGCCACCAGTGTAAGCGGAGGCGGGGAGCTGTTTTTT. Its translation: CATSVSGGGELFF.